The sequence of this T cell receptor (beta chain) was determined in a study of T-cell memory formation after mild COVID-19. Looking at the study overall: Across donors, TCR clusters were largely donor specific.

Looked up from germline, CDR1 is SGHRS and CDR2 is YFSETQ. V trimming: 4 bases; J trimming: 7 bases; junction bases outside the gene matches: 8. The CDR3 loop spans 15 amino acids. Overall study results and limits: Clones that contracted clustered mainly in CM and EM if CD4+ and in EMRA if CD8+. The study detected some responding clones in pre-infection memory, suggesting cross-reactive memory joined.

A single record per CDR3 protein comes from TCRdb applying MiXCR to the 5' RACE reads. The sample lists under 400,000 distinct CDR3 sequences; 25% to 30% were seen once. This clonotype has more than one count but fewer than ten. What it binds is unknown. This TCR was sampled from an adult woman who had mild COVID-19 (a few samples of this study predate the infection). Cell type and time point are not known. Sequenced: PBMCs or a T cell subset sorted from them (not recorded which). The V and J genes are TRBV5-1 and TRBJ1-6; 7 bases line up with TRBD1. The CDR3 reads CASSDGGQLNSPLHF. CDR3 nucleotides: TGCGCCAGCAGCGATGGGGGACAGTTAAATTCACCCCTCCACTTT.